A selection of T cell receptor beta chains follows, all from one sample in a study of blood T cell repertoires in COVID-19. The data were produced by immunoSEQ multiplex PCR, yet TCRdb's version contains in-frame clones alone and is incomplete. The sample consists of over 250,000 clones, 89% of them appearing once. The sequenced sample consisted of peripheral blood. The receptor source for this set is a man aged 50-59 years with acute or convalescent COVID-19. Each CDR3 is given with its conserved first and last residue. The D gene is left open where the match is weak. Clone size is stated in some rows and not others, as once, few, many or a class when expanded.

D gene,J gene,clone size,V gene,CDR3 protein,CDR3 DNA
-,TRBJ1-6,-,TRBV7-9,CASSSSDGNSPLHF,TGTGCCAGCAGCAGTAGCGACGGTAATTCACCCCTCCACTTT
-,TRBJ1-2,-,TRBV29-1,CSVGDGEFGYTF,TGCAGCGTTGGGGATGGGGAGTTTGGCTACACCTTC
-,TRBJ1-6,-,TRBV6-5,CASRTVNSPLHF,TGTGCCAGCAGAACAGTTAATTCACCCCTCCACTTT
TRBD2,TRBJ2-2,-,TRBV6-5,CASSYSRTLASGELFF,TGTGCCAGCAGTTATTCCCGAACACTAGCGAGCGGGGAGCTGTTTTTT
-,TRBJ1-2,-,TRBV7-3,CASSDQRGARGYTF,TGTGCCAGCAGTGACCAACGGGGGGCAAGGGGCTACACCTTC
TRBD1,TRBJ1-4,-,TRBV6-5,CASSWTGGGELFF,TGTGCCAGCAGCTGGACAGGGGGGGGAGAACTGTTTTTT
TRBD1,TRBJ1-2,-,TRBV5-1,CASSARGPYDGYTF,TGCGCCAGCAGCGCCAGGGGGCCTTATGATGGCTACACCTTC
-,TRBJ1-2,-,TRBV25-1,CASSAVNFHGYTF,TGTGCCAGCAGTGCGGTAAATTTCCATGGCTACACCTTC
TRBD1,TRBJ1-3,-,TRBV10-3,CAISGVGQGSGNTIYF,TGTGCCATCAGTGGGGTGGGACAGGGCTCTGGAAACACCATATATTTT
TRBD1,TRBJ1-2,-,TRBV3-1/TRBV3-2,CASSGGTELYGYTF,TGTGCCAGCAGCGGCGGGACAGAACTCTATGGCTACACCTTC
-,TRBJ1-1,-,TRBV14,CASSQASGPRGTFF,TGTGCCAGCAGCCAAGCCTCCGGCCCCCGGGGAACTTTCTTT
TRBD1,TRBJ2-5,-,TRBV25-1,CASSKQGAGETQYF,TGTGCCAGCAGTAAACAGGGGGCGGGGGAGACCCAGTACTTC
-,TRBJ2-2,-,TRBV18,CASSRDLSTGELFF,TGTGCCAGCTCACGGGACTTATCGACCGGGGAGCTGTTTTTT
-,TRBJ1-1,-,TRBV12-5,CASGLGGGNTEAFF,TGTGCTAGTGGTTTGGGGGGAGGGAACACTGAAGCTTTCTTT
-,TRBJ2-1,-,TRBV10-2,CASSDTSSYNEQFF,TGCGCCAGCTCCGACACGAGCTCCTACAATGAGCAGTTCTTC
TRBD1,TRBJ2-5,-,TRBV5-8,CASSKRQGSETQYF,TGTGCCAGCAGCAAGAGACAGGGTTCAGAGACCCAGTACTTC
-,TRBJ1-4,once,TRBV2,CASSGPPGVTNEKLFF,TGTGCCAGCAGTGGCCCCCCCGGGGTGACTAATGAAAAACTGTTTTTT
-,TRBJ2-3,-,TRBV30,CAWSVGDTQYF,TGTGCCTGGAGTGTCGGAGATACGCAGTATTTT
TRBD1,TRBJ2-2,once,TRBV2,CASSGRQGTTGELFF,TGTGCCAGCAGTGGCCGACAGGGCACCACCGGGGAGCTGTTTTTT
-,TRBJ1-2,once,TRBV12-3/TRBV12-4,CASSLGLTYGYTF,TGTGCCAGCAGTTTGGGACTGACTTATGGCTACACCTTC
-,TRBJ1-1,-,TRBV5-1,CASSPLIGGTEAFF,TGCGCCAGCAGCCCATTGATCGGGGGCACTGAAGCTTTCTTT
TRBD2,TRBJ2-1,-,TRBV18,CASSPIAGGSGDEQFF,TGTGCCAGCTCCCCTATAGCGGGGGGATCGGGAGATGAGCAGTTCTTC
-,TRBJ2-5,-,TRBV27,CASSLEETQYF,TGTGCCAGCAGTTTAGAGGAGACCCAGTACTTC
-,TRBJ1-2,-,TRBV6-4,CASSDSGARGDGYTF,TGTGCCAGCAGTGACTCGGGGGCCAGGGGCGATGGCTACACCTTC
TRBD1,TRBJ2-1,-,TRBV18,CASSRNTGQGINEQFF,TGTGCCAGCTCACGCAATACCGGACAGGGGATCAATGAGCAGTTCTTC
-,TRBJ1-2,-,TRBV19,CASNQGWDGYTF,TGTGCCAGTAATCAGGGGTGGGATGGCTACACCTTC
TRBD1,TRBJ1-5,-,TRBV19,CASIRDRFSNQPQHF,TGTGCCAGTATACGGGACAGATTTAGCAATCAGCCCCAGCATTTT
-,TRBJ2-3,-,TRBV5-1,CASSWKERTSADTQYF,TGCGCCAGCAGCTGGAAGGAGCGGACGAGTGCAGATACGCAGTATTTT
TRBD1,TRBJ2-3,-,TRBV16,CASSQRGQSTDTQYF,TGTGCCAGCAGCCAAAGGGGACAGAGCACAGATACGCAGTATTTT
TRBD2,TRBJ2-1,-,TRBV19,CASRTGGPYNEQFF,TGTGCCAGTAGAACGGGGGGTCCCTACAATGAGCAGTTCTTC
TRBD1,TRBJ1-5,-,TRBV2,CASSEEGTGNQPQHF,TGTGCCAGCAGTGAAGAGGGGACAGGGAATCAGCCCCAGCATTTT
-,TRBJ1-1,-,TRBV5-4,CASSFLLTRDTEAFF,TGTGCCAGCAGCTTCTTGTTGACGCGGGACACTGAAGCTTTCTTT
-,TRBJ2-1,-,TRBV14,CASSQGLAAYNEQFF,TGTGCCAGCAGCCAAGGTTTGGCAGCCTACAATGAGCAGTTCTTC
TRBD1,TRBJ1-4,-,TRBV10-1,CASSESVGRGTGGEKLFF,TGCGCCAGCAGTGAGTCAGTTGGTAGAGGGACAGGGGGTGAAAAACTGTTTTTT
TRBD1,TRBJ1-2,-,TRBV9,CASSVGDRGDYGYTF,TGTGCCAGCAGCGTAGGGGACAGGGGGGACTATGGCTACACCTTC
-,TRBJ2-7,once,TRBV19,CASSIVAGNYEQYF,TGTGCCAGTAGTATAGTGGCAGGCAACTACGAGCAGTACTTC
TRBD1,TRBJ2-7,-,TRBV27,CASRQGAHLYEQYF,TGTGCCAGCCGTCAGGGGGCGCATCTCTACGAGCAGTACTTC
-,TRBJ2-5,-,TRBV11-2,CASSLDPRNKETQYF,TGTGCCAGCAGCTTAGATCCCAGAAACAAAGAGACCCAGTACTTC
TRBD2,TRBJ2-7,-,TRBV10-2,CASNRLAGGSGEQYF,TGCGCCAGCAACCGCTTAGCGGGGGGATCGGGCGAGCAGTACTTC
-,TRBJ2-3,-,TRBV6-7,CASTQWGRTEISTDTQYF,TGTGCCAGCACCCAATGGGGCCGGACAGAGATATCCACAGATACGCAGTATTTT
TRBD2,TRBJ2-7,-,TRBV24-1,CATSDTRGNPDEQYF,TGTGCCACCAGTGATACGCGGGGGAATCCCGACGAGCAGTACTTC
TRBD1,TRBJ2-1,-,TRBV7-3,CASSMTGSYNEQFF,TGTGCCAGCAGCATGACAGGGTCCTACAATGAGCAGTTCTTC
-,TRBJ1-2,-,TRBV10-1,CASSESGTRGYTF,TGCGCCAGCAGTGAGTCGGGGACAAGGGGCTACACCTTC
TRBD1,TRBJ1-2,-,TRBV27,CASSSPLQGLYGYTF,TGTGCCAGCAGTTCCCCGTTACAGGGGTTGTATGGCTACACCTTC
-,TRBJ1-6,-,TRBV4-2,CASSQSYSYNSPLHF,TGTGCCAGCAGCCAGAGCTACTCCTATAATTCACCCCTCCACTTT
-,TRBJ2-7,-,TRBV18,CASSGQSNAEQYF,TGTGCCAGCTCAGGACAGAGTAACGCCGAGCAGTACTTC
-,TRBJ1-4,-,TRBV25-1,CASSRDFATNEKLFF,TGTGCCAGCAGTCGGGACTTCGCAACTAATGAAAAACTGTTTTTT
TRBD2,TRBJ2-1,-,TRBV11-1,CASRSVGAGGFDEQFF,TGTGCCAGCAGGTCCGTTGGAGCGGGGGGGTTCGATGAGCAGTTCTTC
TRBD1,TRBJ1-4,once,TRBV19,CASSLGQNEKLFF,TGTGCCAGTAGTTTGGGACAGAATGAAAAACTGTTTTTT
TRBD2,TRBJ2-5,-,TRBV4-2,CASSQTGGIGETQYF,TGTGCCAGCAGCCAAACGGGGGGGATTGGGGAGACCCAGTACTTC